Presented here are 2 T cell receptor beta chains from one specimen sequenced in a study of beta chain features in type 1 diabetes. Study findings and constraints: Type 1 diabetes patients had TCRB CDR3s that were shorter (moderately but significantly so) in all four CD4+ subsets.

No antigen has been assigned to these receptors. Investigators reverse transcribed all isolated RNA, so they sequenced expressed TCRB transcripts. Measured with immunoSEQ multiplex PCR; TCRdb has only the in-frame clones, and not every one. This table has some 290,000 clones, 13% to 15% appearing once. Sequenced material: naive CD4+ T cells from blood. The receptors were sampled from a young man with type 1 diabetes.

This CDR3 reads CASSLAAAGVMNTEAFF. In DNA form, the CDR3 reads TGCGCCAGCAGCTTGGCGGCGGCAGGGGTAATGAACACTGAAGCTTTCTTT. V is TRBV5-1 and J is TRBJ1-1; a weak D match, TRBD1 (6 bases). Germline V gene sequence: CDR1 SGHRS, CDR2 YFSETQ. V was cut by 0 bases and J by 0 bases, with 15 bases left in between. The CDR3 runs to 17 residues.

This chain uses TRBV6-5 with TRBJ1-2; TRBD1 might be the D (6 bases). Trimming left V 0 bases short and J 5 bases short, with 13 bases between. The length of the CDR3 is 15 residues. CDR1 and CDR2 (germline): MNHEY, SVGAGI. The CDR3 nucleotides are TGTGCCAGCAGTTACTCTAGGGGGGGCGGGTATGGCTACACCTTC. Its protein product is CASSYSRGGGYGYTF.